A selection of T cell receptor beta chains follows, all from one sample in a study of identical twins' blood T cells. Each CDR3 protein gets one entry after TCRdb re-called the 5' RACE reads with MiXCR. Of hundreds of thousands of distinct CDR3 sequences listed, over 25% were seen once; the top ten hold 5.5% to 7%. The sequenced sample was PBMCs. The receptors were gathered from a woman aged 18-49 years in good health. CDR3s include the opening cysteine and the closing phenylalanine or tryptophan. A D gene is named only where the DNA matches it firmly. The listing skips clone size in some rows; elsewhere it reads once, few, many or a size class.

j_call v_call clone_size d_call cdr3_nt cdr3_aa
TRBJ2-3 TRBV7-2 . . TGTGCCAGCAGCTTAATGAGGGGAGATACGCAGTATTTT CASSLMRGDTQYF
TRBJ2-1 TRBV6-5 few . TGTGCCAGTCAACGGTCCAGCTCCTACAATGAGCAGTTCTTC CASQRSSSYNEQFF
TRBJ1-1 TRBV10-1 . . TGCGCCAGCAGTGATAGGGGAGTAACTGAAGCTTTCTTT CASSDRGVTEAFF
TRBJ1-2 TRBV27 . . TGTGCCAGCAGTCCTAACAGGGAAGGCTACACCTTC CASSPNREGYTF
TRBJ2-3 TRBV2 few . TGTGCCAGCAGTGAAGAGGGCACTAGCACAGGTACGCAGTATTTT CASSEEGTSTGTQYF
TRBJ1-3 TRBV19 few . TGTGCCAGTTTTCGGACAGAAGCACGGAACACCATATATTTT CASFRTEARNTIYF
TRBJ2-7 TRBV7-9 few TRBD1 TGTGCCAGCACCTCCGGGGACAGGGGGCGCAATATCGAGCAGTACTTC CASTSGDRGRNIEQYF
TRBJ2-5 TRBV20-1 . . TGCAGTGCTAGCTCGGCCAGACAAGAGACCCAGTACTTC CSASSARQETQYF
TRBJ2-2 TRBV29-1 . . TGCAGCGTCCGTGGCCCGGCTTCGAACACCGGGGAGCTGTTTTTT CSVRGPASNTGELFF
TRBJ1-5 TRBV7-8 few . TGTGCCAGCAGCCTCAACACAGGGCAGCATCAGCCCCAGCATTTT CASSLNTGQHQPQHF
TRBJ1-1 TRBV29-1 many . TGCAGCGTGAAGTCGGGACATATGAACACTGAAGCTTTCTTT CSVKSGHMNTEAFF
TRBJ2-4 TRBV9 few . TGTGCCAGCAGCGTGGGGGACAACATTCAGTACTTC CASSVGDNIQYF
TRBJ1-2 TRBV12-5 . . TGTGCTAGTGGTTTGGGGGGGGCGACCTCGGCCGCGGCCTTC CASGLGGATSAAAF
TRBJ2-1 TRBV20-1 . . TGCAGTGAGAGGGGGGAAGGCAATGAGCAGTTCTTC CSERGEGNEQFF
TRBJ1-3 TRBV20-1 . . TGCAGTGCTAGAGCCGGGATGGAAAACACCATATATTTT CSARAGMENTIYF
TRBJ1-1 TRBV23-1 . . TGCACCAGCAGTCAATCTGAGGGCAAGGGCACTGAAGCTTTCTTT CTSSQSEGKGTEAFF
TRBJ2-3 TRBV12-5 . . TGTGCTAGTGGTTTTATCCATCACCGCACAGATACGCAGTATTTT CASGFIHHRTDTQYF
TRBJ1-1 TRBV29-1 . . TGCAGCGTTGAATATCGGGTTCAGGCTTTCTTT CSVEYRVQAFF
TRBJ1-1 TRBV3-1 few TRBD1 TGTGCCAGCAGACCAACCCTTCCGACAGGGCCGAAAGGTGCTTTCTTT CASRPTLPTGPKGAFF
TRBJ1-6 TRBV9 . . TGTGCCAGCAGCGTAGAGGCAGGATATTCACCCCTCCACTTT CASSVEAGYSPLHF
TRBJ1-5 TRBV12-3/TRBV12-4 few . TGTGCCAGCAGCCCACGCCCGACCAGTAGGAGCAATCAGCCCCAGCATTTT CASSPRPTSRSNQPQHF
TRBJ2-2 TRBV7-6 many TRBD2 TGTGCCAGCACAAGTAGCGGGACTTCCGGGGAGCTGTTTTTT CASTSSGTSGELFF
TRBJ2-7 TRBV9 . . TGTGCCAGCAGCCTTGTAGCGACCTCCTACGAGCAGTACTTC CASSLVATSYEQYF
TRBJ1-1 TRBV12-3/TRBV12-4 . . TGTGCCAGCACCTCGAGGGGAGGTGAGGCTTTCTTT CASTSRGGEAFF
TRBJ1-2 TRBV12-3/TRBV12-4 few . TGTGCCAGCAGCCCTTACATCAGGGGTGAGGGAGGCTACACCTTC CASSPYIRGEGGYTF
TRBJ1-2 TRBV20-1 . . TGCAGCCCCGCATCCGGCTACACCTTC CSPASGYTF
TRBJ2-7 TRBV7-2 . . TGTGCCAGCAGCTGGAATAGCCTCTACGAGCAGTACTTC CASSWNSLYEQYF
TRBJ1-1 TRBV20-1 . . TGCAGTGCCCGTGCGACAGCGAACACTGAAGCTTTCTTT CSARATANTEAFF
TRBJ1-4 TRBV5-1 . TRBD1 TGCGCCAGCAGCTTGTCTCTAGGGGGCCTATCGGAAGAAAAACTGTTTTTT CASSLSLGGLSEEKLFF
TRBJ1-2 TRBV3-1 few TRBD1 TGTGCCAGCAGCCCCAATGGACAGGGGGCCTGCACCTTC CASSPNGQGACTF
TRBJ1-3 TRBV9 many . TGTGCCAGCAGCCCCGGGGGGTACGGAAACACCATATATTTT CASSPGGYGNTIYF
TRBJ2-3 TRBV10-3 few . TGTGCCATGGCCCAGGGTTCTAGCACAGATACGCAGTATTTT CAMAQGSSTDTQYF
TRBJ2-1 TRBV4-1 few TRBD2 TGCGCCAGCAGCCAAGATTCCCTAGCGGGGACCTACAATGAGCAGTTCTTC CASSQDSLAGTYNEQFF
TRBJ1-1 TRBV29-1 many . TGCAGCGTTACCGGGTTCCGACAGACGAACACTGAAGCTTTCTTT CSVTGFRQTNTEAFF
TRBJ2-1 TRBV7-8 . TRBD2 TGTGCCAGCAGCCTCCCTAGCGGAGGCAATGAGCAGTTCTTC CASSLPSGGNEQFF
TRBJ1-5 TRBV7-9 . . TGTGCCAGCAGCCCGGACAGATTCAATCAGCCCCAGCATTTT CASSPDRFNQPQHF
TRBJ1-5 TRBV7-9 many TRBD1 TGTGCCAGCCAGGGACAGGGAGATCAGCCCCAGCATTTT CASQGQGDQPQHF
TRBJ1-5 TRBV27 few TRBD1 TGTGCCAGGACAGGGTGGAATAGCAATCAGCTCCAGCATTTT CARTGWNSNQLQHF
TRBJ2-3 TRBV19 few . TGTGCCAGTAGTACCTACGATTCCAGCCTCCCAGATACGCAGTATTTT CASSTYDSSLPDTQYF
TRBJ1-6 TRBV29-1 many . TGCAGCGTTGTTACAGCTCCCGGTTCACCCCTCCACTTT CSVVTAPGSPLHF
TRBJ1-6 TRBV5-5 . TRBD1 TGTGCCAGCAGCTTGGGGGCAGGACAGGGCAATTCACCCCTCCACTTT CASSLGAGQGNSPLHF
TRBJ1-5 TRBV5-8 . TRBD1 TGTGCCAGCAGTATCTCTGGACAGGGGTATCAGCCCCAGCATTTT CASSISGQGYQPQHF